The 32 T cell receptor beta chains below all came from one sample that was sequenced in a study of T cell responses to AZD1222 COVID-19 vaccine. Measured with immunoSEQ multiplex PCR; TCRdb has only the in-frame clones, and not every one. The sample contains about 110,000 clones, roughly 84% of which appear only once. Source: peripheral blood, taken on day 0 of AZD1222 vaccination. The receptors originated from an adult in good health.

This clone showed up just once. The chain links TRBV7-3 to TRBJ2-1; TRBD2 might be the D (6 bases). With 2 bases removed from V and 8 bases from J, the gap between germline ends came to 16 bases. The CDR3 spans 15 residues. Germline assignment: CDR1 SGHTA and CDR2 FQGTGA. The CDR3 loop reads CASSLVGYGSDEQFF. CDR3 DNA sequence: TGTGCCAGCAGCTTAGTGGGCTACGGGAGCGATGAGCAGTTCTTC.

This clone has a single count. The chain couples TRBV5-1 to TRBJ2-2; TRBD2 agrees at 8 bases. Germline-derived CDR1 and CDR2 are SGHRS and YFSETQ. Unmatched junction bases numbered 2, after V lost 4 bases and J lost 0 bases. This CDR3 region has 15 residues. The CDR3 is CASSRGGPNTGELFF. As DNA, the CDR3 is TGCGCCAGCAGCCGGGGGGGACCGAACACCGGGGAGCTGTTTTTT.

The chain links TRBV27 to TRBJ1-6; tentatively, D is TRBD1 (6 bases). V was pared by 2 bases and J by 0 bases, with 8 bases between. The CDR3 sequence is 16 residues long. Germline V gene sequence: CDR1 MNHEY, CDR2 SMNVEV (reference sequence). The CDR3 sequence is CASSLKGGSYNSPLHF. The CDR3 DNA reads TGTGCCAGCAGTTTAAAAGGGGGCTCCTATAATTCACCCCTCCACTTT.

In this sample, this clone turned up a few times. This chain connects TRBV6-6 to TRBJ2-7; D may correspond to TRBD1 or TRBD2 (5 bases each). CDR1 is MNHNY, CDR2 SVGAGI, per germline (reference sequence). Between the trimmed V and J ends, which lost 7 bases and 2 bases, there was a span of 15 bases. The CDR3 loop spans 14 amino acids. The CDR3 coding sequence is TGTGCCAGCACCCTACAGCGAGGGGCCTACGAGCAGTACTTC. It codes for CASTLQRGAYEQYF.

Only one count was recorded for this clone. The chain is built from TRBV29-1 and TRBJ2-5, with TRBD1 matching 8 bases. The CDR3 covers 14 residues. Germline V gives CDR1 SQVTM, CDR2 ANQGSEA. The trim removed 4 bases at V and 5 bases at J, leaving 9 bases unmatched. The CDR3 sequence: CSVAPRQGWETQYF. DNA for the CDR3: TGCAGCGTTGCCCCCCGACAGGGGTGGGAGACCCAGTACTTC. The whole variable domain, filled in from reference TRBV29-1 and TRBJ2-5, reads SAVISQKPSRDICQRGTSLTIQCQVDSQVTMMFWYRQQPGQSLTLIATANQGSEATYESGFVIDKFPISRPNLTFSTLTVSNMSPEDSSIYLCSVAPRQGWETQYFGPGTRLLVL.

This clone was seen ten or more times. The V call is TRBV5-6, the J call TRBJ2-3; D not resolved. This CDR3 is 12 amino acids long. V was shortened by 0 bases and J by 5 bases, with 4 bases between the two germline ends. Germline CDR1 is SGHDT and CDR2 is YYEEEE. DNA of the CDR3: TGTGCCAGCAGCTTGGACTTAGATACGCAGTATTTT. Encoded protein: CASSLDLDTQYF.

In this sample, this clone turned up once. The chain carries TRBV21-1 and TRBJ1-1; the DNA was not used to check the table's D call, TRBD1. TRBV21-1 is classified as a pseudogene. The CDR3 covers 15 residues. The CDR3 spells CASSKAQVPNTEAFF. The CDR3 DNA reads TGTGCCAGCAGCAAAGCCCAGGTACCTAACACTGAAGCTTTCTTT.

The chain carries TRBV18 and TRBJ2-3, with D unclear. The CDR3 is 14 amino acids. The germline V gene encodes CDR1 KGHSH and CDR2 LQKENI. Trimming left V 3 bases short and J 4 bases short, with 11 bases between. The CDR3 coding sequence is TGTGCCAGCTCACCCTCCCTAGATCCAGATACGCAGTATTTT. This translates into CASSPSLDPDTQYF.

The chain links TRBV4-1 to TRBJ1-4, with 11 bases that match TRBD1. CDR1 MGHRA and CDR2 YSYEKL come from the germline V gene. This CDR3 is built from 16 residues. After removal of 3 bases from V and 5 bases from J, the junction contained 5 bases not matched to a gene. For the CDR3, the DNA is TGCGCCAGCAGCCAGGGACAGGGGGTCGTCAATGAAAAACTGTTTTTT. This encodes CASSQGQGVVNEKLFF.

The V gene is TRBV19, the J gene TRBJ1-1; D remains ambiguous. The CDR3 runs 12 residues. The V and J ends lost 3 bases and 5 bases respectively, with 7 bases between them. Germline V CDR1 and CDR2: LNHDA, SQIVND (reference sequence). The CDR3 protein is CASSIQETEAFF. In DNA form, the CDR3 reads TGTGCCAGTAGTATCCAGGAAACTGAAGCTTTCTTT.

V and J are TRBV6-5 and TRBJ2-2; possible D gene TRBD2, 5 bases. Germline loops: CDR1 MNHEY, CDR2 SVGAGI. There are 12 residues in the CDR3. V was trimmed by 5 bases and J by 6 bases, leaving 7 bases between them. The CDR3 loop is CASSHGAGELFF. The DNA of the CDR3 is TGTGCCAGCAGTCACGGGGCCGGGGAGCTGTTTTTT.

The chain has TRBV5-4 and TRBJ1-3; 8 bases agree with TRBD1. Germline lookup yields CDR1 SGHNT and CDR2 YYREEE (reference sequence). This CDR3 is 15 amino acids long. V was pared by 4 bases and J by 2 bases, with 5 bases of the junction left unmatched. The CDR3 here is CASSNQQGAGNTIYF. The CDR3 nucleotides are TGTGCCAGCAGCAACCAACAGGGGGCTGGAAACACCATATATTTT.

This clone was seen a handful of times. CDR3 nucleotides: TGTGCCTGGAGGGCAGCAGGGACAGATACGCAGTATTTT. This sequence encodes CAWRAAGTDTQYF. The chain is built from TRBV30 and TRBJ2-3; D may be TRBD1 (5 bases). CDR1 is GTSNPN, CDR2 SVGIG, per germline (reference sequence). This CDR3 has 13 residues. V was clipped by 3 bases and J by 3 bases, with 10 bases between them.

The V call is TRBV18, the J call TRBJ1-1, with D perhaps matching TRBD1 (5 bases). Trimming pared 4 bases from V and 0 bases from J, leaving 15 bases between. CDR1 KGHSH and CDR2 LQKENI come from the germline V gene. This CDR3 contains 16 residues. This chain's CDR3 is CASSQRRDGMNTEAFF. The CDR3 coding sequence is TGTGCCAGCTCACAACGCAGGGACGGAATGAACACTGAAGCTTTCTTT.

The V call is TRBV19, the J call TRBJ2-2, with D possibly TRBD2 on 5 matching bases. The V end lost 6 bases, the J end lost 6 bases, and 17 bases lay between the germline ends. Germline V lookup: CDR1 LNHDA, CDR2 SQIVND (reference sequence). The CDR3 sequence is 15 residues long. CDR3 nucleotide sequence: TGTGCCAGTAGCCCGTCACTAGGCTCGGCCGGGGAGCTGTTTTTT. Residues: CASSPSLGSAGELFF.

J is TRBJ1-1 and V is TRBV7-9; D perhaps matches TRBD1 (5 bases). Trimming cost V 3 bases and J 7 bases, with 15 bases left between them. CDR1 is SEHNR and CDR2 is FQNEAQ in the germline V gene (reference sequence). The CDR3 spans 14 residues. Written as DNA, the CDR3 is TGTGCCAGCAGCTTGGTTTCAGGGTCGGGTGAAGCTTTCTTT. Protein sequence: CASSLVSGSGEAFF.

This sequence joins TRBV29-1 and TRBJ2-2, with no clear D. This CDR3 region has 12 residues. The V end was cut by 4 bases, the J end by 5 bases, with 8 bases between. Germline V gives CDR1 SQVTM, CDR2 ANQGSEA. The DNA for the CDR3 is TGCAGCGTTGGCGGTGGGACCGGGGAGCTGTTTTTT. Its translation is CSVGGGTGELFF.

As concerns this clone: In the same sample, other DNA sequences code for this CDR3. The chain combines TRBV5-1 with TRBJ2-7, with 8 bases lining up with TRBD1. This CDR3 comprises 13 residues. With V trimmed by 4 bases and J by 2 bases, 2 bases remained unmatched. The germline V gene encodes CDR1 SGHRS and CDR2 YFSETQ. The CDR3 DNA reads TGCGCCAGCAGCCGGGACAGGACCTACGAGCAGTACTTC. Translated: CASSRDRTYEQYF.

The chain joins TRBV18 to TRBJ2-1; 8 bases map to TRBD2. Trimming at V came to 8 bases and at J to 6 bases, leaving 6 bases not matched to a gene. From germline, CDR1 is KGHSH and CDR2 LQKENI. This CDR3 is 13 amino acids long. In nucleotides, the CDR3 is TGTGCCAGCCAAGTCGGGACTAGCAATGAGCAGTTCTTC. Protein: CASQVGTSNEQFF.

Written as DNA, the CDR3 is TGTGCCAGCAGTGACTCGAGTAGGGGGCATAGCTATGGCTACACCTTC. Protein: CASSDSSRGHSYGYTF. The V gene is TRBV6-4, the J gene TRBJ1-2, with 7 bases lining up with TRBD1. Germline-derived CDR1 and CDR2 are MRHNA and SNTAGT. The CDR3 spans 16 residues. V shed 0 bases, J shed 4 bases, and the junction held 8 bases outside the gene matches.

This rearrangement joins TRBV11-3 to TRBJ2-7; no clear D gene. The CDR3 sequence is 13 residues long. Germline values: CDR1 SGHNT, CDR2 YENEEA. The V end was cut by 1 base, the J end by 0 bases, with 4 bases between. The CDR3, as DNA: TGTGCCAGCAGCTTAGGCTACTCCTACGAGCAGTACTTC. This translates into CASSLGYSYEQYF.

The genes are TRBV29-1 and TRBJ1-1; D might be TRBD1 (5 bases). With 4 bases removed from V and 3 bases from J, the gap between germline ends came to 6 bases. The CDR3 has 11 amino acids. Germline V CDR1 and CDR2: SQVTM, ANQGSEA. This CDR3 reads CSVGRDTEAFF. In nucleotides, the CDR3 is TGCAGCGTTGGCAGGGACACTGAAGCTTTCTTT.

V and J are TRBV19 and TRBJ2-2; D is ambiguous. CDR3 length equals 11 residues. Germline V gene lookup returns CDR1 LNHDA and CDR2 SQIVND (reference sequence). The germline V and J ends were trimmed by 8 bases and 6 bases, with 7 bases remaining between them. The CDR3 DNA reads TGTGCCAGTCGCTCGTCCGGGGAGCTGTTTTTT. Its translation is CASRSSGELFF.

The V and J genes are TRBV7-6 and TRBJ1-3; TRBD1 matches 7 bases. J gave up 1 base and V 3 bases, and 3 bases lay outside the gene matches. Per the germline V gene, CDR1 is SGHVS and CDR2 is FNYEAQ. This CDR3 is built from 15 residues. The CDR3 protein is CASSLGQPSGNTIYF. In nucleotides, the CDR3 is TGTGCCAGCAGCTTGGGACAGCCATCTGGAAACACCATATATTTT.

In nucleotides, the CDR3 is TGTGCCAGCAGTCGACCCGGACAGGGGGGGAACTACGAGCAGTACTTC. Its protein is CASSRPGQGGNYEQYF. V is TRBV28 and J is TRBJ2-7; TRBD1 matches 10 bases. The CDR3 loop spans 16 amino acids. Germline V gives CDR1 MDHEN, CDR2 SYDVKM. Losses at the gene ends were 5 bases for V and 3 bases for J; bases not matched to a gene: 10.

V usage is TRBV30 and J usage is TRBJ1-2, with 9 bases lining up with TRBD1. This CDR3 is 16 amino acids long. Unmatched junction bases numbered 5, after V lost 0 bases and J lost 0 bases. Germline loops: CDR1 GTSNPN, CDR2 SVGIG (reference sequence). CDR3: CAWSVPGTGTNYGYTF. The CDR3 DNA reads TGTGCCTGGAGTGTTCCCGGGACAGGGACTAACTATGGCTACACCTTC.

The V call is TRBV11-3, the J call TRBJ1-4; D is uncertain. Germline CDR1 reads SGHNT; CDR2 reads YENEEA. The CDR3 contains 12 residues. The V gene lost 3 bases and the J gene lost 6 bases, with 5 bases spanning the gap. The CDR3 region is CASSFSYEKLFF. CDR3 bases: TGTGCCAGCAGCTTCAGTTATGAAAAACTGTTTTTT.

The rearrangement joins TRBV3-1 (or the pseudogene TRBV3-2) to TRBJ2-7, with 16 bases matching TRBD2. After removal of 3 bases from V and 5 bases from J, the junction contained 4 bases not matched to a gene. CDR1 is LGHDT and CDR2 is YNNKEL in the germline V gene (reference sequence). The CDR3 covers 16 residues. CDR3 sequence reads: CASSQGLAGGPNEQYF. The CDR3 DNA is TGTGCCAGCAGCCAGGGACTAGCGGGGGGGCCCAACGAGCAGTACTTC.

The chain employs TRBV3-1 (or the pseudogene TRBV3-2) and TRBJ2-3; TRBD2 agrees at 13 bases. The CDR3 runs to 17 residues. Trimming cost V 4 bases and J 3 bases; bases outside gene matches: 7. Germline V CDR1 and CDR2: LGHDT, YNNKEL (reference sequence). For the CDR3, the DNA is TGTGCCAGCAGCCCATTCCGGACTAGCGGGAGTACAGATACGCAGTATTTT. Translation: CASSPFRTSGSTDTQYF.

This clone was seen just once. The chain recombines TRBV11-3 with TRBJ2-1, with no clear D. Trimming shortened V by 2 bases and J by 8 bases, and 10 bases separated the two germline ends. The CDR3 has 13 amino acids. CDR1 SGHNT and CDR2 YENEEA come from the germline V gene. Here the CDR3 reads CASSLMHRDEQFF. CDR3 DNA sequence: TGTGCCAGCAGCTTAATGCATAGGGATGAGCAGTTCTTC.

The genes are TRBV15 and TRBJ2-7; the D is unclear. The CDR3 sequence is 13 residues long. The germline CDR1 and CDR2 sequences are LNHNV and YYDKDF (reference sequence). Trimming took 0 bases from V and 6 from J, leaving 9 bases between them. The CDR3 bases are TGTGCCACCAGCAGAGATCGGGTGCGCGAGCAGTACTTC. Its translation: CATSRDRVREQYF.

The genes are TRBV7-2 and TRBJ2-3; D is perhaps TRBD2 (5 bases). The CDR3 is 15 residues long. Germline loops: CDR1 SGHTA, CDR2 FQGNSA. V lost 1 base and J lost 0, with 8 bases in between. CDR3 bases: TGTGCCAGCAGCTTAGTTGAGGGAAGCACAGATACGCAGTATTTT. Residues: CASSLVEGSTDTQYF.